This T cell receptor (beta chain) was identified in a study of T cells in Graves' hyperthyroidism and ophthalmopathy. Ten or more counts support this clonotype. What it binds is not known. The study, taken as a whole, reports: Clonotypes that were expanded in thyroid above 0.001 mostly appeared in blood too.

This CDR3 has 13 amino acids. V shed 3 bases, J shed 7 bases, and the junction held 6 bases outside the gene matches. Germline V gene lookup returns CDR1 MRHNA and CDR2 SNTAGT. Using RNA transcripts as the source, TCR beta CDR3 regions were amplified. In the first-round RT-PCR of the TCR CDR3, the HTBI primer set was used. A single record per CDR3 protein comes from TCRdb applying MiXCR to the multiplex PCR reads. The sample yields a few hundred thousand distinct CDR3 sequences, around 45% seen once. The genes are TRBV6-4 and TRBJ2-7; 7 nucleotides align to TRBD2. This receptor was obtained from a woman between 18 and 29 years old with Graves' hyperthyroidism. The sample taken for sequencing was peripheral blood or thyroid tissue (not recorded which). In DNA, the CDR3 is TGTGCCAGCAGTGAATATGTCGGGGGGGAGCAGTACTTC. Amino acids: CASSEYVGGEQYF.